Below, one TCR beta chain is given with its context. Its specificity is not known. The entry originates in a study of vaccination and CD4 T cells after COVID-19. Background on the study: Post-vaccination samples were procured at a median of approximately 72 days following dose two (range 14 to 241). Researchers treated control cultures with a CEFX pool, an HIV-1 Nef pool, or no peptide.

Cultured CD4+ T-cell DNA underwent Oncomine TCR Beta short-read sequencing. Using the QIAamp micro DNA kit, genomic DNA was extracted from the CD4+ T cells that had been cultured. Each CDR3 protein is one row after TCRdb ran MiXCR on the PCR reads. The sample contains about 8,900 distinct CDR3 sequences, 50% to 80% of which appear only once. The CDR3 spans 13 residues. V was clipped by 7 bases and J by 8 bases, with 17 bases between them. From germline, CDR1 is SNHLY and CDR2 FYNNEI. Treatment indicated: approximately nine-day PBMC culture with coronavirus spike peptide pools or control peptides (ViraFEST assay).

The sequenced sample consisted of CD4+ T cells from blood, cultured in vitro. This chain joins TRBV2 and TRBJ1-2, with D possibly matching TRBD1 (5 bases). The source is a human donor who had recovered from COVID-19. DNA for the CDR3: TGTGCCAGCATCTCGAAGATGGGGGAGGGCTACACCTTC. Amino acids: CASISKMGEGYTF.